This T cell receptor (beta chain) was documented in a study of T cell responses to AZD1222 COVID-19 vaccine. Study-level findings and limits: Following two doses of AZD1222, Spike-specific TCR breadth and depth rose.

Sequencing used immunoSEQ multiplex PCR; TCRdb keeps in-frame clones, though not all of them. Seen here are around 160,000 clones, about 91% observed once, and the top ten hold about 1.5%. For this clone: Antigen: not known.

The V and J ends lost 7 bases and 8 bases respectively, with 20 bases between them. CDR1 LGHNT and CDR2 FRNRAP come from the germline V gene. This CDR3 comprises 15 residues. The source of this sequence is an adult in good health. Here the sequenced sample was peripheral blood, taken on day 0 of AZD1222 vaccination. This rearrangement joins TRBV12-5 to TRBJ1-4, with D unclear. The CDR3 DNA follows: TGTGCTAGTGCCGAACAGTTCTTGGGTAGAGAAAAACTGTTTTTT. Protein product: CASAEQFLGREKLFF.